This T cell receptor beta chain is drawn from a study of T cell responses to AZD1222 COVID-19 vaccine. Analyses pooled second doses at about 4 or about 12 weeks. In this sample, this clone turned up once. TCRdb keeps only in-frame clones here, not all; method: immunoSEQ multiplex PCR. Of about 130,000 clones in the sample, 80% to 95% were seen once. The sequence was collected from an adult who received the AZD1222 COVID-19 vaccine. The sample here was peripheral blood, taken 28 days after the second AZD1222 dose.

The CDR3 DNA is TGTGCCAGCAGTTCACGGGCGCACTATGGCTACACCTTC. This sequence encodes CASSSRAHYGYTF. This chain joins TRBV27 and TRBJ1-2; D gene uncertain. Germline V gene sequence: CDR1 MNHEY, CDR2 SMNVEV (reference sequence). This CDR3 is 13 amino acids long. V lost 4 bases and J 3 bases, leaving 9 bases between the germline ends.